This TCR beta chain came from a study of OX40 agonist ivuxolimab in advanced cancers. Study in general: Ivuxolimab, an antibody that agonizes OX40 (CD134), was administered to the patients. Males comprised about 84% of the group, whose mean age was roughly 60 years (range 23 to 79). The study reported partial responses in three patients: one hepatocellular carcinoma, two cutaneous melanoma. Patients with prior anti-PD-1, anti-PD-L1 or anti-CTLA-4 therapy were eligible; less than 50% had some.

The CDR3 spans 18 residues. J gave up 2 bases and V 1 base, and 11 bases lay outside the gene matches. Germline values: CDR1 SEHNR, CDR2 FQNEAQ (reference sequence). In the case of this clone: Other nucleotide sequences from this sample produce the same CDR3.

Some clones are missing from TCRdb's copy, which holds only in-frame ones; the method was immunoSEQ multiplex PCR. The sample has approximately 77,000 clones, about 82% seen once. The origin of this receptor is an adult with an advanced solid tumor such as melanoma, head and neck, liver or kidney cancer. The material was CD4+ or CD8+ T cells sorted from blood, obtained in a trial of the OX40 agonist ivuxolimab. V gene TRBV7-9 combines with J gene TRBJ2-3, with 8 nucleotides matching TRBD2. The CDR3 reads CASSLGRPAGGLTDTQYF. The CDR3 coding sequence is TGTGCCAGCAGCTTAGGCCGGCCGGCGGGAGGTCTCACAGATACGCAGTATTTT.